The sequence of this TCR beta chain was determined in a study of T cells in Graves' hyperthyroidism and ophthalmopathy. This CDR3 region has 13 residues. Trimming stripped 8 bases from V and 7 bases from J, with 17 bases between. Germline V gives CDR1 SNHLY, CDR2 FYNNEI. This clonotype was observed many times. Researchers amplified the TCR beta CDR3 regions from RNA transcripts. Initially, a first-round RT-PCR of the TCR CDR3 employed the HTBI primer set. TCRdb re-called the multiplex PCR reads with MiXCR, one entry per CDR3 protein. The repertoire has about 300,000 distinct CDR3 sequences, approximately 15% of them found once; the top ten carry around a third.

The clonotype comes from a man aged 30 to 45 with Graves' hyperthyroidism. The J gene is TRBJ1-1, the V gene TRBV2; D may be TRBD1 (6 bases). Source material: blood. The CDR3 bases are TGTGCCAGCTACGACAGGACATTATTTGAAGCTTTCTTT. Protein sequence: CASYDRTLFEAFF.